The clone carrying this T cell receptor beta chain occurred many times. The data are from a study of T-cell reconstitution after alpha-beta-depleted transplantation in children. Unique molecular identifiers were built into the TCRbeta library. TCRdb processed the PCR reads anew with MiXCR; each CDR3 protein has one entry. The sample has 200,000 to 250,000 distinct CDR3 sequences, around 12% seen once; the top ten hold over 2.5%. V was cut by 0 bases and J by 2 bases, with 23 bases left in between. Looked up from germline, CDR1 is ENHRY and CDR2 is SYGVKD. This CDR3 is 19 amino acids long. This sequence joins TRBV10-3 and TRBJ2-7; D is possibly TRBD2 (5 bases). This TCR was sampled from a human donor who donated a stem cell graft to a child with acute lymphoblastic leukemia. Sample: PBMCs from the stem cell graft donor, taken from the stem cell graft. CDR3 residues: CAISESILGQLTQAYEQYF. The CDR3 region has the DNA TGTGCCATCAGTGAGTCGATACTAGGGCAGCTTACCCAAGCCTACGAGCAGTACTTC.